A selection of T cell receptor beta chains follows, all from one sample in a study of blood T cell repertoires in COVID-19. Libraries were prepared by immunoSEQ multiplex PCR; TCRdb keeps only in-frame clonotypes and omits some of them. The sample carries about 170,000 clones, roughly 86% recorded once. The sample was peripheral blood. The source of these receptors is a man in his forties who had recovered from COVID-19. Each CDR3 is given without its conserved first and last residue. The D gene is left open where the match is weak.

v_gene: TRBV28
j_gene: TRBJ2-7
d_gene: TRBD2
CDR3aa: ASSLIAGGYYEQY

v_gene: TRBV6-2/TRBV6-3
j_gene: TRBJ1-5
d_gene: NA
CDR3aa: ASSYYPRNSNQPQH

v_gene: TRBV4-3
j_gene: TRBJ2-3
d_gene: NA
CDR3aa: ASSQDKLTVRGTDTQY

v_gene: TRBV2
j_gene: TRBJ2-2
d_gene: NA
CDR3aa: ASSDARATGELF

v_gene: TRBV4-3
j_gene: TRBJ1-3
d_gene: NA
CDR3aa: ASSQDNSNSGNTIY

v_gene: TRBV4-2
j_gene: TRBJ2-3
d_gene: TRBD1
CDR3aa: ASSPTSGTGVYTQY

v_gene: TRBV10-3
j_gene: TRBJ2-5
d_gene: TRBD1
CDR3aa: AISGGQGARRGRLGAGLETQY

v_gene: TRBV30
j_gene: TRBJ1-3
d_gene: NA
CDR3aa: ALPGSGNTIY

v_gene: TRBV2
j_gene: TRBJ1-6
d_gene: NA
CDR3aa: ASSNRARNSPLH

v_gene: TRBV4-3
j_gene: TRBJ2-3
d_gene: NA
CDR3aa: ASSQGLADTQY

v_gene: TRBV7-9
j_gene: TRBJ1-4
d_gene: TRBD1
CDR3aa: ASSPFQGAYEKLF

v_gene: TRBV24-1
j_gene: TRBJ2-5
d_gene: TRBD2
CDR3aa: ATRLAGQQETQY

v_gene: TRBV10-3
j_gene: TRBJ1-2
d_gene: TRBD1
CDR3aa: AISAQATGGSYYGYT

v_gene: TRBV7-9
j_gene: TRBJ2-2
d_gene: TRBD1
CDR3aa: ASRLQGRVAGELF

v_gene: TRBV19
j_gene: TRBJ2-7
d_gene: NA
CDR3aa: AAGQIYEQY

v_gene: TRBV15
j_gene: TRBJ1-5
d_gene: NA
CDR3aa: ATSRDLRQGNQPQH

v_gene: TRBV4-1
j_gene: TRBJ2-1
d_gene: TRBD2
CDR3aa: ASSTRTSGHNEQF

v_gene: TRBV28
j_gene: TRBJ1-3
d_gene: NA
CDR3aa: ASVQTGNTIY

v_gene: TRBV12-5
j_gene: TRBJ2-6
d_gene: TRBD1
CDR3aa: ASGLRTGDIGANVLT

v_gene: TRBV4-2
j_gene: TRBJ2-2
d_gene: TRBD2
CDR3aa: ASSQDAAGGLAGELF

v_gene: TRBV29-1
j_gene: TRBJ2-3
d_gene: TRBD2
CDR3aa: SVGVAGRATDTQY

v_gene: TRBV7-2
j_gene: TRBJ1-3
d_gene: NA
CDR3aa: ASSPPERGNTIY

v_gene: TRBV7-2
j_gene: TRBJ2-4
d_gene: TRBD1
CDR3aa: ASSLAPTGGNIQY

v_gene: TRBV27
j_gene: TRBJ2-1
d_gene: TRBD2
CDR3aa: ASSPRTSGTSYNEQF

v_gene: TRBV23-1
j_gene: TRBJ1-5
d_gene: TRBD1
CDR3aa: AMTGPPQH

v_gene: TRBV5-1
j_gene: TRBJ2-7
d_gene: TRBD2
CDR3aa: ASSLGSGGGSYEQY

v_gene: TRBV7-9
j_gene: TRBJ1-2
d_gene: NA
CDR3aa: ASSLSAGNSNYGYT

v_gene: TRBV29-1
j_gene: TRBJ2-1
d_gene: TRBD2
CDR3aa: SVKREGLYEQF

v_gene: TRBV19
j_gene: TRBJ1-5
d_gene: NA
CDR3aa: ASNPAGGGQPQH

v_gene: TRBV12-3/TRBV12-4
j_gene: TRBJ2-3
d_gene: NA
CDR3aa: ASSLIGTDTQY

v_gene: TRBV12-3/TRBV12-4
j_gene: TRBJ2-7
d_gene: TRBD2
CDR3aa: ATSGGGVYEQY

v_gene: TRBV4-2
j_gene: TRBJ2-2
d_gene: NA
CDR3aa: ASSQELWVSGDTGELF

v_gene: TRBV3-1/TRBV3-2
j_gene: TRBJ2-5
d_gene: TRBD2
CDR3aa: ASSRAGGREETQY

v_gene: TRBV27
j_gene: TRBJ1-1
d_gene: NA
CDR3aa: ASRSPLKTEAF

v_gene: TRBV10-2
j_gene: TRBJ2-4
d_gene: NA
CDR3aa: ASSEGHIGY

v_gene: TRBV9
j_gene: TRBJ1-4
d_gene: NA
CDR3aa: ASQTGPTNEKLF

v_gene: TRBV27
j_gene: TRBJ1-1
d_gene: NA
CDR3aa: ASSLSIVGGTEAF

v_gene: TRBV4-3
j_gene: TRBJ1-1
d_gene: NA
CDR3aa: ASSQDTWANTEAF

v_gene: TRBV4-2
j_gene: TRBJ1-2
d_gene: NA
CDR3aa: ATGGLGYT

v_gene: TRBV4-3
j_gene: TRBJ2-1
d_gene: NA
CDR3aa: ASSQGATSSYNEQF

v_gene: TRBV6-2/TRBV6-3
j_gene: TRBJ1-2
d_gene: NA
CDR3aa: ASSQQRNYGYT

v_gene: TRBV15
j_gene: TRBJ1-2
d_gene: NA
CDR3aa: ATSREGVDYGYT

v_gene: TRBV9
j_gene: TRBJ2-5
d_gene: TRBD2
CDR3aa: ASSPGTSTFQETQY

v_gene: TRBV5-8
j_gene: TRBJ2-2
d_gene: NA
CDR3aa: ASSLVRRSGVARELF

v_gene: TRBV6-6
j_gene: TRBJ2-7
d_gene: NA
CDR3aa: ASRSLGGARPYEQY

v_gene: TRBV7-2
j_gene: TRBJ1-6
d_gene: TRBD1
CDR3aa: ASSEVVGQTSPLH

v_gene: TRBV13
j_gene: TRBJ2-7
d_gene: TRBD1
CDR3aa: ASSRQGLREQY